This entry describes one T cell receptor beta chain. No cognate antigen has been identified for it. No qualities accompany the bases; no much larger clone lies one base away. CDR1 SGHDT and CDR2 YYEEEE were looked up in the germline V gene. At the junction V is shortened by 0 bases and J by 3 bases, with 3 bases in between. Including the terminal cysteine and phenylalanine, the CDR3 comprises 12 residues. The sequence is cut down to CDR3 DNA, 36 bases in frame from base 1. The time point label on this specimen signifies: about 28 days (+/-7) after the second vaccine dose. The meaning of the sample's treatment or condition label: meningococcal conjugate vaccine given as trial control. Vaccinee samples came from UK trials COV001 and COV002, including a single-blind randomized controlled phase 2/3 trial of AZD1222 (ChAdOx1 nCoV-19) in healthy adults. For TCRbeta chain sequencing, PBMC samples from trial participants were taken at day 0 and at day 28 after the second dose.

The CDR3 regions of human TCRbeta chains were analyzed by immunosequencing. The paper's data handling went like this. TCRs in the repertoires were matched against a reference library of SARS-CoV-2-specific TCRs that had been generated with the MIRA antigen-specificity platform. Breadth was defined as the fraction of unique TCRs that were SARS-CoV-2-associated. Depth was defined as the fraction of total T cells that were SARS-CoV-2-associated. Using the MIRA data, each spike-specific TCR was mapped to the spike region that the TCR reacts to and placed in a CD4 or CD8 class. Log10-transformed breadth and depth values were compared by one-way ANOVA with Sidak's multiple comparisons tests. In TCRdb, the immuneACCESS table is reduced to in-frame sequences with V and J assigned. These tables do not hold every clone; where another copy was compared, an unresolved V gene accounts for under half, and the others remain unexplained. Clonal size and the V and J genes are those of that table, whereas D and trimming came from the DNA. The sample records some 170,000 clones, 85% to 90% of which are singletons. Jointly, the top ten make up 3.5% to 4.5% of the sample.

The data were obtained in a study of T cell responses to AZD1222 COVID-19 vaccine (dated by TCRdb to 2020 to 2022). As for the study more broadly: TCR sequencing was performed for about 240 trial participants, of whom some 200 were given two doses of AZD1222 and around 25 were given two doses of MenACWY control vaccine. Trial participants were enrolled into age subgroups of 18-55, 56-69 and 70-plus years, which contained approximately 150, 30 and 60 TCR-sequenced participants, respectively. Overall study results and their limits: Conclusions about previously exposed vaccinees are limited, since just a handful of AZD1222 recipients were seropositive for SARS-CoV-2 at baseline. A significant rise in spike-specific TCR breadth and depth was observed after two AZD1222 doses relative to day 0 and relative to MenACWY recipients. Nearly half of unique spike-specific TCRs reportedly recognized epitopes outside regions mutated in the B.1.351 and B.1.1.7 variants. Vaccine-associated CD4 TCRs spanned the whole spike protein, with dominant responses in regions 160-218 and 743-854. The 56-69-year group was small, and its depth increase did not reach significance, likely because of low power. Participants were mostly white British and included more females than males, and it was suggested by the authors that clonal diversity may have been underestimated. Because no day 14 peak-response samples were available, repertoires were characterized only after the peak T cell response.

The sequence joins TRBV5-6 to TRBJ1-1; there is no confident call for the D gene. The sample in question was peripheral blood, obtained 28 days after the second dose of the MenACWY control vaccine. The receptor comes from an adult who received the MenACWY meningococcal vaccine as a control. The CDR3 amino acid sequence is: CASSLGHTEAFF. At the DNA level, the sequence is TGTGCCAGCAGCTTGGGACACACTGAAGCTTTCTTT.